The sample holds one count of the clone carrying this TCR beta chain. Methods used by the authors: The authors estimated nucleated cell counts from reference gene primer amplification. The table came from immunoSEQ multiplex PCR; TCRdb's copy has only in-frame clones and leaves some out. D and trimming come from the DNA, and the V and J calls and clone size come from that table. Of around 140,000 clones listed, roughly 84% are singletons. Ages ranged from roughly 18 to 95 years, with residence in about two dozen US areas. These data are taken from a study of blood T cell repertoires in COVID-19. Study background: In each case, the material was cDNA or gDNA derived from T cells, B-cell-depleted T cells, or PBMCs.

This CDR3 has 14 amino acids. In germline, CDR1 is MNHEY, CDR2 SMNVEV (reference sequence). V gave up 5 bases and J gave up 5 bases, with 16 bases separating them. The sequenced sample was PBMCs or T cells enriched from blood (not recorded which). The rearrangement links TRBV27 to TRBJ2-7, with TRBD2 as a possible D gene (5 bases). This receptor was taken from a man aged 50 to 59 in a cohort exposed to, infected with or recovered from COVID-19 (not recorded which). Written as DNA, the CDR3 is TGTGCCAGCAGTCCTCCGCTAGCTCCCAACGAGCAGTACTTC. Protein product: CASSPPLAPNEQYF.